This passage covers 10 T cell receptor beta chains from one sample sequenced in a study of blood T cell repertoires in COVID-19. The protocol was immunoSEQ multiplex PCR, while the TCRdb copy is restricted to in-frame clones and leaves out a portion. The table shows a few hundred thousand clones, with more than 75% occurring only once. The sample was PBMCs or T cells enriched from blood (not recorded which). The receptors come from a woman in her forties or fifties who had been exposed to COVID-19.

The V call is TRBV9, the J call TRBJ2-1; TRBD2 matches 9 bases. CDR1 and CDR2 from the germline V gene are SGDLS and YYNGEE. Losses at the gene ends were 0 bases for V and 6 bases for J; bases not matched to a gene: 4. This CDR3 is built from 15 residues. This chain's CDR3 is CASSVGGLARNEQFF. The DNA of the CDR3 is TGTGCCAGCAGCGTAGGAGGACTAGCGCGCAATGAGCAGTTCTTC.

CDR3 nucleotides: TGTGCCAGCAGCGTAGCCCCCCAGCGAAACCAAGAGACCCAGTACTTC. Encoded protein: CASSVAPQRNQETQYF. V gene TRBV9 combines with J gene TRBJ2-5; D gene unclear. Germline V CDR1 and CDR2: SGDLS, YYNGEE. The CDR3 contains 16 residues. Trimming took 0 bases from V and 0 from J, leaving 12 bases between them.

The CDR3 DNA reads as TGTGCCAGCAGTTTTTGGCTCTATGGCTACACCTTC. It codes for CASSFWLYGYTF. J is TRBJ1-2 and V is TRBV12-3 or TRBV12-4; D not resolved. The CDR3 extends over 12 amino acids. Trimming pared 3 bases from V and 4 bases from J, leaving 6 bases between.

The chain has TRBV5-1 and TRBJ2-2; no reliable D call. The V end lost 4 bases, the J end lost 5 bases, and 9 bases lay between the germline ends. CDR1 and CDR2 (germline): SGHRS, YFSETQ. This CDR3 has 13 amino acids. The CDR3 nucleotides read TGCGCCAGCAGCCTTGGCTTTACCGGGGAGCTGTTTTTT. Amino acids: CASSLGFTGELFF. Filled out from reference TRBV5-1 and TRBJ2-2, the complete variable domain reads KAGVTQTPRYLIKTRGQQVTLSCSPISGHRSVSWYQQTPGQGLQFLFEYFSETQRNKGNFPGRFSGRQFSNSRSEMNVSTLELGDSALYLCASSLGFTGELFFGEGSRLTVL.

The rearrangement joins TRBV4-2 to TRBJ1-4; D remains unclear. The ends were cut back, 2 bases at V and 4 bases at J, with 20 bases in the middle. The CDR3 is 18 amino acids. Germline CDR1 reads LGHNA; CDR2 reads YNFKEQ. This chain's CDR3 is CASSQTRSGRLSNEKLFF. For the CDR3, the DNA is TGTGCCAGCAGCCAAACGCGTTCAGGCCGACTAAGTAATGAAAAACTGTTTTTT.

The chain couples TRBV2 to TRBJ2-1; D not resolved. This CDR3 region has 16 residues. Germline values: CDR1 SNHLY, CDR2 FYNNEI. Trimming cost V 6 bases and J 6 bases, with 21 bases left between them. CDR3 nucleotides: TGTGCCAGCAGCGATCCGGCCCAGGTATCATCCAATGAGCAGTTCTTC. Translating it yields CASSDPAQVSSNEQFF.

This chain joins TRBV28 and TRBJ1-1, with 9 bases identical to TRBD1. V gave up 7 bases and J gave up 6 bases; unmatched junction bases: 15. The CDR3 totals 16 residues. Germline CDR1 is MDHEN and CDR2 is SYDVKM. The chain's CDR3 is CASTTVGLQGAAEAFF. The CDR3 nucleotides are TGTGCCAGCACCACGGTGGGGTTACAGGGGGCAGCTGAAGCTTTCTTT.

The chain links TRBV4-1 to TRBJ1-5; the D is unclear. The CDR3 covers 16 residues. Trimming shortened V by 0 bases and J by 6 bases, and 15 bases separated the two germline ends. CDR1 and CDR2 (germline): MGHRA, YSYEKL. The CDR3, as DNA: TGCGCCAGCAGCCAAGAAACCCCCTGGGCAGGTCAGCCCCAGCATTTT. This encodes CASSQETPWAGQPQHF.

The genes are TRBV29-1 and TRBJ1-1; D unresolved. This CDR3 has 12 residues. Germline V gene sequence: CDR1 SQVTM, CDR2 ANQGSEA. Trimming pared 4 bases from V and 10 bases from J, leaving 16 bases between. This chain's CDR3 is CSVGGAPIGAFF. In nucleotides, the CDR3 is TGCAGCGTTGGGGGAGCCCCGATTGGAGCTTTCTTT.

The chain combines TRBV3-1 (or the pseudogene TRBV3-2) with TRBJ2-7; 7 bases fit TRBD1. This CDR3 contains 20 residues. Germline CDR1 reads LGHDT; CDR2 reads YNNKEL (reference sequence). The junction had 19 bases not matched to a gene; V was cut back by 1 base and J by 1 base. The CDR3 region is CASSQVGQGVKRENSYEQYF. The CDR3 DNA follows: TGTGCCAGCAGCCAAGTTGGCCAGGGGGTGAAGAGGGAGAATTCCTACGAGCAGTACTTC.